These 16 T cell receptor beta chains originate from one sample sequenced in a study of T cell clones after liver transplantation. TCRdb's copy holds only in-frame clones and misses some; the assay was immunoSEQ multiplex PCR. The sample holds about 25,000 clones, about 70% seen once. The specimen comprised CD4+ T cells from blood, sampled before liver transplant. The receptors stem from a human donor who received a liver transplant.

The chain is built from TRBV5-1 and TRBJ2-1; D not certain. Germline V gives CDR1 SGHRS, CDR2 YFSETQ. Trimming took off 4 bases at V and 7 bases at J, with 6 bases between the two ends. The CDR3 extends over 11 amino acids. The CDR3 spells CASSEQNEQFF. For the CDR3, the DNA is TGCGCCAGCAGCGAGCAGAATGAGCAGTTCTTC.

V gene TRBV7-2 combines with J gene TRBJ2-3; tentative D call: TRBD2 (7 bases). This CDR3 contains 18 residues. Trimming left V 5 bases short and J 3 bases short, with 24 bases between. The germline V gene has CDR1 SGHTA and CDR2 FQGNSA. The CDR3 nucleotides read TGTGCCAGCAGCCCAACTAGCCGTGGGGGGGGGCATACAGATACGCAGTATTTT. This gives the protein CASSPTSRGGGHTDTQYF.

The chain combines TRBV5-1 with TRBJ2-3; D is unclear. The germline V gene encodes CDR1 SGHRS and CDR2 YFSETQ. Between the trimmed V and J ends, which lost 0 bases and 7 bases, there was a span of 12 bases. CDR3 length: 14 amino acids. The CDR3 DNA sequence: TGCGCCAGCAGCTTGGAGCAGAGCAGTTATACGCAGTATTTT. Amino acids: CASSLEQSSYTQYF.

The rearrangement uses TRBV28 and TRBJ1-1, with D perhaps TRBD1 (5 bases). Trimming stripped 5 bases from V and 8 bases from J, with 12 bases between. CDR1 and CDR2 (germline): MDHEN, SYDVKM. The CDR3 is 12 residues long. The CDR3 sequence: CASSIQGTEAFF. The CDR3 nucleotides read TGTGCCAGCAGTATCCAAGGGACCGAAGCTTTCTTT.

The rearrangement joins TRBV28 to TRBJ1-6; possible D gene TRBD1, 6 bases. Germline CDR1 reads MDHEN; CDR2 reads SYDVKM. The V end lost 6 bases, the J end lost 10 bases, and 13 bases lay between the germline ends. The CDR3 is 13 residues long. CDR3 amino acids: CASRRQEASPLHF. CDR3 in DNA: TGTGCCAGCAGGCGACAGGAGGCCTCACCCCTCCACTTT.

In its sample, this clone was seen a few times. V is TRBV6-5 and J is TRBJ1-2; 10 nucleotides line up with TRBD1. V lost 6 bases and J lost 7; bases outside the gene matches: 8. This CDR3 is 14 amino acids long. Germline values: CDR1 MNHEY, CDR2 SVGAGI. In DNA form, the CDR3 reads TGTGCCAGCAGGCCCGGGACAGGGGCTTTTGGCTACACCTTC. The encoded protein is CASRPGTGAFGYTF.

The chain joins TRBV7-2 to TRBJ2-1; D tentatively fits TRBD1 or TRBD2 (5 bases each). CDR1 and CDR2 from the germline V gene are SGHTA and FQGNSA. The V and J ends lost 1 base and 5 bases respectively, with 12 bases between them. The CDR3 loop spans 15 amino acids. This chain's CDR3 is CASSLGRRGHNEQFF. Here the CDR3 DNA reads TGTGCCAGCAGCTTAGGGAGAAGGGGACACAATGAGCAGTTCTTC.

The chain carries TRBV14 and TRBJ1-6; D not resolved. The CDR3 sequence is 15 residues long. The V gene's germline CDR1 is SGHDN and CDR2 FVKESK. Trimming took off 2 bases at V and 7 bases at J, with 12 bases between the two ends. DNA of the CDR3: TGTGCCAGCAGCCAAAGACGGGTCCCCAATTCACCCCTCCACTTT. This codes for CASSQRRVPNSPLHF.

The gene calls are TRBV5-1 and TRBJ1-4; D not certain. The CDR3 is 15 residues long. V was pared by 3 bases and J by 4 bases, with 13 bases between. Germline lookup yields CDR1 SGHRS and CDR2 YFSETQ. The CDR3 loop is CASSSSGQNNEKLFF. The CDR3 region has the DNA TGCGCCAGCAGCTCGTCGGGCCAGAATAATGAAAAACTGTTTTTT.

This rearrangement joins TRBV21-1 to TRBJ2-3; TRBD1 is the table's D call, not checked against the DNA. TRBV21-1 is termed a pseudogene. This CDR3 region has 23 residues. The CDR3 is CASSSNETRGYRDSKNRADTQYF. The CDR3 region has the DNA TGTGCCAGCAGCTCAAATGAAACCAGGGGATACCGGGACAGTAAGAATAGGGCAGATACGCAGTATTTT.

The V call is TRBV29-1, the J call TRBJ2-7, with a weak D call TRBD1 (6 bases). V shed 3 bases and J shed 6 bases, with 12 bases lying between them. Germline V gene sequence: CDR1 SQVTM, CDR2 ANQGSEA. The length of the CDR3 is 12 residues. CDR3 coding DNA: TGCAGCGTTGAGGACAGAGGAGGCGAGCAGTACTTC. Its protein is CSVEDRGGEQYF.

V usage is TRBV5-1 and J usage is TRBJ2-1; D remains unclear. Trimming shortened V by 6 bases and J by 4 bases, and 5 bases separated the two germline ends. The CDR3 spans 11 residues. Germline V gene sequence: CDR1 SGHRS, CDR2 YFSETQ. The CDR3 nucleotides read TGCGCCAGCACCATATACAATGAGCAGTTCTTC. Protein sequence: CASTIYNEQFF.

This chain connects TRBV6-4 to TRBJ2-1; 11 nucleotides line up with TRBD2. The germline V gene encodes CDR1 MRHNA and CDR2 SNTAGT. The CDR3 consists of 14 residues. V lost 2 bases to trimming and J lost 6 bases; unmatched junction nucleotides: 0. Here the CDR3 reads CASSDTSGSNEQFF. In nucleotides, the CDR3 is TGTGCCAGCAGTGACACTAGCGGGAGCAATGAGCAGTTCTTC.

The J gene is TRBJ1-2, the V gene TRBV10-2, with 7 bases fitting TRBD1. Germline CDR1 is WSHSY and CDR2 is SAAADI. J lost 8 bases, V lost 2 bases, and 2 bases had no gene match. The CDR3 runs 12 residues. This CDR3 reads CASSETGVGYTF. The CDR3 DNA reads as TGCGCCAGCAGTGAGACAGGGGTGGGCTACACCTTC.

The CDR3 region is CASSLLAENTEAFF. Here the CDR3 DNA reads TGCGCCAGCAGCCTCCTTGCCGAGAACACTGAAGCTTTCTTT. The chain recombines TRBV5-1 with TRBJ1-1; no clear D gene. This CDR3 contains 14 residues. Germline CDR1 reads SGHRS; CDR2 reads YFSETQ. Between the trimmed V and J ends, which lost 4 bases and 1 base, there was a span of 11 bases. Using reference TRBV5-1 and TRBJ1-1 for the parts outside the CDR3, the full variable domain is KAGVTQTPRYLIKTRGQQVTLSCSPISGHRSVSWYQQTPGQGLQFLFEYFSETQRNKGNFPGRFSGRQFSNSRSEMNVSTLELGDSALYLCASSLLAENTEAFFGQGTRLTVV.

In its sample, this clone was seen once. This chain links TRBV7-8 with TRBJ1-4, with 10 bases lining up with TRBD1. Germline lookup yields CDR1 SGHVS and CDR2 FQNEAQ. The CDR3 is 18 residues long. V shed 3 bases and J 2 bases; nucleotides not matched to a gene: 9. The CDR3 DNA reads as TGTGCCAGCAGCTTTAAGAGACAGGGGGCTTGGACTAATGAAAAACTGTTTTTT. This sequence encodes CASSFKRQGAWTNEKLFF. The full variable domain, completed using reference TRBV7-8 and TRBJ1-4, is GAGVSQSPRYKVAKRGQDVALRCDPISGHVSLFWYQQALGQGPEFLTYFQNEAQLDKSGLPSDRFFAERPEGSVSTLKIQRTQQEDSAVYLCASSFKRQGAWTNEKLFFGSGTQLSVL.